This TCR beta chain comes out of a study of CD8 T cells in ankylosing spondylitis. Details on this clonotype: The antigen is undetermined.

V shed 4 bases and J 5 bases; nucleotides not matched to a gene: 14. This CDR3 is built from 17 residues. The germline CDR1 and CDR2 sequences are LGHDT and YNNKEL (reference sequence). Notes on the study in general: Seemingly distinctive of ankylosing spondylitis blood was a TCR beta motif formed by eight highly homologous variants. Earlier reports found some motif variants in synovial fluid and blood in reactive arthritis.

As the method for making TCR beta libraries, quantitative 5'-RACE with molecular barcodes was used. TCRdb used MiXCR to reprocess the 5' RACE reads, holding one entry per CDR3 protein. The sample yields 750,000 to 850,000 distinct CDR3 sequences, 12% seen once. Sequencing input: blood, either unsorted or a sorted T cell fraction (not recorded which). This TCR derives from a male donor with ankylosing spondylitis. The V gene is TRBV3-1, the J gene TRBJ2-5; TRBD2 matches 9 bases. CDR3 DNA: TGTGCCAGCAGCCCGTCTAGCGGGGATATATCGGGGGAGACCCAGTACTTC. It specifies CASSPSSGDISGETQYF.